This passage covers 5 T cell receptor beta chains from one sample sequenced in a study of cytomegalovirus exposure and HLA in healthy donors. The PCR contained 60 Vbeta and 13 Jbeta primers. Profiled with immunoSEQ multiplex PCR; TCRdb holds only in-frame clones, not every one. With around 76,000 clones in the sample, the ten largest clones hold roughly 1.5%. The sample was PBMCs. These TCRs come from a woman aged 55-69 years in good health and CMV-seronegative.

This rearrangement joins TRBV19 to TRBJ1-4, with D perhaps matching TRBD1 (5 bases). Germline CDR1 is LNHDA and CDR2 is SQIVND (reference sequence). Deletions cut 1 base from V and 2 bases from J, with 8 bases between. The CDR3 sequence is 15 residues long. The CDR3 loop reads CASSIATATNEKLFF. CDR3 coding DNA: TGTGCCAGTAGTATAGCGACAGCCACTAATGAAAAACTGTTTTTT.

The chain carries TRBV13 and TRBJ2-5, with D possibly matching TRBD1 (5 bases). Trimming removed 4 bases from V and 5 bases from J, with 11 bases in between. This CDR3 spans 13 amino acids. CDR1 is PRHDT and CDR2 is FYEKMQ in the germline V gene (reference sequence). CDR3 nucleotide sequence: TGTGCCAGCAGCTCGACAGCCCGGGAGACCCAGTACTTC. This encodes CASSSTARETQYF. The variable domain in full, completed from reference TRBV13 and TRBJ2-5, reads AAGVIQSPRHLIKEKRETATLKCYPIPRHDTVYWYQQGPGQDPQFLISFYEKMQSDKGSIPDRFSAQQFSDYHSELNMSSLELGDSALYFCASSSTARETQYFGPGTRLLVL.

V gene TRBV4-3 combines with J gene TRBJ2-2; 9 nucleotides agree with TRBD2. Unmatched junction bases numbered 13, after V lost 3 bases and J lost 5 bases. CDR1 and CDR2 (germline): LGHNA, YSLEER. The CDR3 totals 18 residues. The CDR3 is CASSHQESAGGGTGELFF. CDR3 DNA sequence: TGCGCCAGCAGCCATCAAGAGTCAGCGGGAGGAGGGACCGGGGAGCTGTTTTTT.

The gene calls are TRBV2 and TRBJ2-3, with 7 bases matching TRBD1. CDR1 is SNHLY and CDR2 is FYNNEI in the germline V gene. The CDR3 sequence is 13 residues long. The CDR3 sequence is CGFRDRLTDTQYF. CDR3 nucleotide sequence: TGTGGCTTCCGGGACAGACTCACAGATACGCAGTATTTT.

The V and J genes are TRBV28 and TRBJ1-2; no reliable D call. Looked up from germline, CDR1 is MDHEN and CDR2 is SYDVKM. V gave up 3 bases and J gave up 5 bases, with 13 bases separating them. The CDR3 is 14 residues long. CDR3 amino acids: CASSLPGRTYGYTF. CDR3 coding DNA: TGTGCCAGCAGTTTGCCGGGCCGGACTTATGGCTACACCTTC.